This TCR beta chain was sequenced for a study of Ad26.COV2.S vaccination and SARS-CoV-2 variants. Study in general: Once or twice, 56 days apart, Ad26.COV2.S was delivered intramuscularly.

Generated by immunoSEQ multiplex PCR, the TCRdb table keeps only in-frame clones and is missing some. The sample lists about 280,000 clones; 70% to 90% were seen once. The treatment: around 19 received Ad26.COV2.S at low or high dose, single or two shots; roughly five received placebo; per-sample allocation not given. Sampling was performed 63 days after the first vaccine or placebo injection. Turning to this clone: Its antigen is not identified.

Study results and limitations: Total T cell responses were possibly underestimated by TCR breadth and depth analyses. Once vaccination had occurred, spike-specific CD8+ and CD4+ T cell responses reportedly showed substantial breadth.

The receptor comes from a person aged 18-60 years who received the Ad26.COV2.S COVID-19 vaccine or a placebo. The sequencing used peripheral blood, collected in a trial of Ad26.COV2.S vaccine versus placebo.

The DNA of the CDR3 is TGCGCCAGCAGCCAAGGGACAGGGGGCGAGTTCCACGAGCAGTACTTC. This sequence encodes CASSQGTGGEFHEQYF. V gene TRBV4-3 combines with J gene TRBJ2-7, with 11 bases lining up with TRBD1. The V segment lost 1 base and the J segment 5 bases; nucleotides outside the gene matches: 7. This CDR3 is 16 amino acids long. Germline assignment: CDR1 LGHNA and CDR2 YSLEER.